This TCR beta chain was identified during a study of blood T cell repertoires in COVID-19. Study information: Both acute and convalescent COVID-19 samples were obtained from the United States, Italy and Spain. T cells, B-cell-depleted T cells, or PBMCs supplied cDNA or gDNA.

Per the original data handling: Quantification of nucleated cells was approximated via reference gene primer amplification. Generated by immunoSEQ multiplex PCR, the TCRdb table keeps only in-frame clones and is missing some. V, J and clone size are taken as reported in that table, and D and trimming were inferred from the DNA itself. The sample records about 110,000 clones, 84% being singletons. CDR1 and CDR2 (germline): SEHNR, FQNEAQ (reference sequence). This CDR3 contains 13 residues. Trimming took off 5 bases at V and 5 bases at J, with 12 bases between the two ends. The sequenced sample consisted of peripheral blood. This receptor was identified in a woman over 75 with active or convalescent COVID-19. V usage is TRBV7-9 and J usage is TRBJ2-5; D may be TRBD2 (6 bases). The chain's CDR3 is CASSETGRETQYF. The CDR3 nucleotides read TGTGCCAGCAGCGAGACGGGGAGGGAGACCCAGTACTTC.